This is a list of T cell receptor beta chains from one sample in a study of T cells in Graves' hyperthyroidism and ophthalmopathy. TCRdb processed the multiplex PCR reads anew with MiXCR; each CDR3 protein has one entry. This sample has over 250,000 distinct CDR3 sequences, with 25% found just once. The sequenced sample consisted of blood. Every receptor here comes from a middle-aged man with Graves' hyperthyroidism that later progressed to Graves' ophthalmopathy. Both conserved end residues are part of each CDR3. The D gene is left open where the match is weak. The size field is filled for only some rows; it gives once, few, many or a size class.

cdr3_nt: TGTGCCAGCAGGTTGACTAGGAGTATGTCCGGGGAGCTGTTTTTT
cdr3_aa: CASRLTRSMSGELFF
d_call: .
cdr3_length: 15
j_call: TRBJ2-2
clone_size: few
v_call: TRBV28

cdr3_nt: TGTGCCAGCAGTTTAGACTCTAGCAGAGAGACCCAGTACTTC
cdr3_aa: CASSLDSSRETQYF
d_call: .
cdr3_length: 14
j_call: TRBJ2-5
clone_size: many
v_call: TRBV12-3/TRBV12-4

cdr3_nt: TGCGCCAGCAGCCCTCTCGCGGGAGGGCCTGTCGGGGAGCTGTTTTTT
cdr3_aa: CASSPLAGGPVGELFF
d_call: TRBD2
cdr3_length: 16
j_call: TRBJ2-2
clone_size: many
v_call: TRBV4-1

cdr3_nt: TGTGCCAGCAGCTTAGATCAGATCTCTCGAGCTTTCTTT
cdr3_aa: CASSLDQISRAFF
d_call: .
cdr3_length: 13
j_call: TRBJ1-1
clone_size: many
v_call: TRBV11-2

cdr3_nt: TGCGCCAGCAGTGAGTTCAGGGGGCGCGGCACCGGGGAGCTGTTTTTT
cdr3_aa: CASSEFRGRGTGELFF
d_call: TRBD1
cdr3_length: 16
j_call: TRBJ2-2
clone_size: many
v_call: TRBV10-2

cdr3_nt: TGCGCCAGCAGCCGAACCGGGACAGGGGACTCTGGAAACACCATATATTTT
cdr3_aa: CASSRTGTGDSGNTIYF
d_call: TRBD1
cdr3_length: 17
j_call: TRBJ1-3
clone_size: .
v_call: TRBV4-1

cdr3_nt: TGTGCCAGCAGTCCGGGACCGAAAGGACGGCAGCCCCAGCATTTT
cdr3_aa: CASSPGPKGRQPQHF
d_call: .
cdr3_length: 15
j_call: TRBJ1-5
clone_size: .
v_call: TRBV6-2/TRBV6-3

cdr3_nt: TGTGCCAGCAGTATACAGAGCTACACTGAAGCTTTCTTT
cdr3_aa: CASSIQSYTEAFF
d_call: .
cdr3_length: 13
j_call: TRBJ1-1
clone_size: .
v_call: TRBV6-1

cdr3_nt: TGTGCCAGCAGTCGTGACCAAGGGACCCAGTACTTC
cdr3_aa: CASSRDQGTQYF
d_call: .
cdr3_length: 12
j_call: TRBJ2-5
clone_size: .
v_call: TRBV6-2/TRBV6-3

cdr3_nt: TGTGCCACCAGCCCGGACGGCTATGGCTACACCTTC
cdr3_aa: CATSPDGYGYTF
d_call: .
cdr3_length: 12
j_call: TRBJ1-2
clone_size: .
v_call: TRBV24-1

cdr3_nt: TGCGCCAGCAGCTTGGCGGGATACGGCTACGAGCAGTACTTC
cdr3_aa: CASSLAGYGYEQYF
d_call: .
cdr3_length: 14
j_call: TRBJ2-7
clone_size: .
v_call: TRBV5-1

cdr3_nt: TGCGCCAGCAGCCTGGCGGACAGGGTCTACGAGCAGTACTTC
cdr3_aa: CASSLADRVYEQYF
d_call: TRBD1
cdr3_length: 14
j_call: TRBJ2-7
clone_size: many
v_call: TRBV5-1

cdr3_nt: TGCGCCAGCAGCTGGATGAACATTCAGTACTTC
cdr3_aa: CASSWMNIQYF
d_call: .
cdr3_length: 11
j_call: TRBJ2-4
clone_size: .
v_call: TRBV5-1